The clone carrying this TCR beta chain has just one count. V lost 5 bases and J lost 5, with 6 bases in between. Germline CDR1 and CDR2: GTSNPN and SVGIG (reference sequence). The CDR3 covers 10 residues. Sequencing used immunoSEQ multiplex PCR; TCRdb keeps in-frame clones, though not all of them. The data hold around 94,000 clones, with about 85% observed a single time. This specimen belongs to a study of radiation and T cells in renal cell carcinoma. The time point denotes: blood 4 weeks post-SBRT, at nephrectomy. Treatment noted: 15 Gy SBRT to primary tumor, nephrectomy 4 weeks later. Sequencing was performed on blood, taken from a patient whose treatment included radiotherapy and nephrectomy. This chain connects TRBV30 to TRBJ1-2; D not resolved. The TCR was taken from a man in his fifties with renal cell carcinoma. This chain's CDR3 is CAWRAYGYTF. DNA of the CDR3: TGTGCCTGGCGCGCTTATGGCTACACCTTC.